Below are 21 T cell receptor beta chains sequenced from a single sample in a study of identical twins. One entry per CDR3 protein results from TCRdb running MiXCR on the 5' RACE reads. In the table there are over 200,000 distinct CDR3 sequences, around 6.5% of which are singletons. Separately, the same data were catalogued under a study of T cells expressing NK-cell markers.

Sequencing was carried out using CD8+ T cells sorted from blood. Receptors originate from a woman under 30 in good health.

This clonotype has only a few counts. This chain joins TRBV16 and TRBJ1-1, with D maybe TRBD1 (6 bases). Germline CDR1 and CDR2: KGHSY and FQNENV. The V gene lost 2 bases and the J gene lost 11 bases, with 18 bases spanning the gap. The CDR3 is made up of 14 amino acids. Here the CDR3 reads CASSQDSGVGKAFF. The DNA for the CDR3 is TGTGCCAGCAGCCAAGATTCAGGGGTGGGAAAGGCTTTCTTT.

The DNA of the CDR3 is TGTGCCAGTAGTCAGGGCCGGGAGCTGTTTTTT. It yields the protein CASSQGRELFF. This sequence joins TRBV19 and TRBJ2-2, with D possibly being TRBD1 (5 bases). The V end lost 5 bases, the J end lost 9 bases, and 7 bases lay between the germline ends. Germline V CDR1 and CDR2: LNHDA, SQIVND (reference sequence). This CDR3 contains 11 residues. Variable domain in full (rest from reference TRBV19 and TRBJ2-2): DGGITQSPKYLFRKEGQNVTLSCEQNLNHDAMYWYRQDPGQGLRLIYYSQIVNDFQKGDIAEGYSVSREKKESFPLTVTSAQKNPTAFYLCASSQGRELFFGEGSRLTVL.

There are many counts of this clonotype. The rearrangement joins TRBV7-8 to TRBJ2-7, with 7 bases matching TRBD1. CDR3 length equals 13 residues. The germline gives CDR1 SGHVS, CDR2 FQNEAQ. V shed 3 bases, J shed 12 bases, and the junction held 11 bases outside the gene matches. The CDR3 DNA reads TGTGCCAGCAGCTTTTTAGTAACAGGGGTTACGTACTTC. This gives the protein CASSFLVTGVTYF.

The chain employs TRBV11-3 and TRBJ1-1; D might be TRBD1 (6 bases). The germline V gene encodes CDR1 SGHNT and CDR2 YENEEA. V lost 8 bases and J lost 1, with 17 bases in between. CDR3 length equals 15 residues. CDR3 residues: CASPRTGQTNTEAFF. In nucleotides, the CDR3 is TGTGCCAGCCCCAGGACTGGACAGACGAACACTGAAGCTTTCTTT.

This clonotype was seen many times. The gene calls are TRBV12-3 or TRBV12-4 and TRBJ1-5; D is possibly TRBD1 (5 bases). This CDR3 spans 14 amino acids. V was trimmed by 4 bases and J by 4 bases, leaving 11 bases between them. The CDR3 nucleotides are TGTGCCAGCAGTTCCGGGACGGTAAATCAGCCCCAGCATTTT. It yields the protein CASSSGTVNQPQHF.

The genes are TRBV20-1 and TRBJ2-1; 12 bases fit TRBD2. The CDR3 length is 17 residues. Germline V lookup: CDR1 DFQATT, CDR2 SNEGSKA (reference sequence). V shed 6 bases and J 7 bases; nucleotides not matched to a gene: 16. The CDR3 DNA follows: TGCAGTGCCCCTCTAATAGGGCTAGCGGGAGGGGATAATGAGCAGTTCTTC. Amino acid sequence: CSAPLIGLAGGDNEQFF.

This clonotype came up many times. The CDR3 protein is CSARGGLAPEGETQYF. The CDR3 DNA is TGCAGTGCTAGAGGGGGACTAGCTCCCGAGGGGGAGACCCAGTACTTC. J is TRBJ2-5 and V is TRBV20-1; the match to TRBD2 covers 9 bases. Trimming took 1 base from V and 5 from J; bases not matched to a gene: 11. Germline V gene data show CDR1 as DFQATT and CDR2 as SNEGSKA (reference sequence). The CDR3 has 16 residues.

The rearrangement joins TRBV4-1 to TRBJ2-7; D not certain. Germline V gene sequence: CDR1 MGHRA, CDR2 YSYEKL. V lost 4 bases, J lost 0 bases, and 13 bases lay in between. This CDR3 comprises 15 residues. The CDR3 loop is CASSPRAQSSYEQYF. The CDR3 DNA reads TGCGCCAGCAGCCCCCGGGCCCAGAGCTCCTACGAGCAGTACTTC.

This clonotype was counted only a few times. V is TRBV6-2 or TRBV6-3 and J is TRBJ2-1; 9 bases agree with TRBD2. The germline CDR1 and CDR2 sequences are MNHEY and SVGEGT. The junction had 3 bases not matched to a gene; V was cut back by 2 bases and J by 4 bases. This CDR3 contains 15 residues. The DNA of the CDR3 is TGTGCCAGCAGTTACAAGACTAGCGGATACAATGAGCAGTTCTTC. Translated: CASSYKTSGYNEQFF.

This chain connects TRBV9 to TRBJ2-1; D perhaps matches TRBD1 (6 bases). Germline V gene data show CDR1 as SGDLS and CDR2 as YYNGEE. CDR3 length: 14 residues. Trimming removed 4 bases from V and 6 bases from J, with 14 bases in between. CDR3 protein: CASSSKDSPNEQFF. The CDR3 coding sequence is TGTGCCAGCAGCTCAAAGGACAGTCCCAATGAGCAGTTCTTC.

V and J are TRBV7-9 and TRBJ2-7, with TRBD1 matching over 7 bases. Germline CDR1 SEHNR, CDR2 FQNEAQ (reference sequence). J lost 5 bases, V lost 5 bases, and 15 bases had no gene match. This CDR3 comprises 16 residues. The CDR3 here is CASSPTSGTAINEQYF. Here the CDR3 DNA reads TGTGCCAGCAGCCCCACCTCGGGGACAGCGATTAACGAGCAGTACTTC.

This clonotype occurred many times. J is TRBJ2-7 and V is TRBV27; 9 bases map to TRBD1. The CDR3 consists of 14 residues. CDR1 MNHEY and CDR2 SMNVEV come from the germline V gene (reference sequence). The V gene end was trimmed by 6 bases and the J gene end by 6 bases; junction bases not matched to a gene: 9. The CDR3 spells CASRQGQGIGEQYF. In nucleotides, the CDR3 is TGTGCCAGCAGGCAGGGACAGGGTATAGGCGAGCAGTACTTC.

A single count supports this clonotype. The chain recombines TRBV5-6 with TRBJ2-4; weak D call: TRBD2 (5 bases). CDR3 size: 13 residues. From germline, CDR1 is SGHDT and CDR2 YYEEEE. V lost 2 bases and J lost 5, with 8 bases in between. The CDR3 loop reads CASSLLGQNIQYF. CDR3 DNA sequence: TGTGCCAGCAGCTTACTAGGACAAAACATTCAGTACTTC.

The chain links TRBV12-3 or TRBV12-4 to TRBJ2-3; 12 bases agree with TRBD2. CDR3 length: 17 amino acids. With 5 bases clipped from V and 0 bases from J, the junction kept 6 bases outside the gene matches. CDR3 DNA: TGTGCCAGCAGTACTCCTAGCGGGGGGGTTAGCACAGATACGCAGTATTTT. Translated: CASSTPSGGVSTDTQYF.

The chain joins TRBV27 to TRBJ2-2; D is possibly TRBD2 (5 bases). Looked up from germline, CDR1 is MNHEY and CDR2 is SMNVEV (reference sequence). The CDR3 runs 16 residues. V was trimmed by 3 bases and J by 4 bases, leaving 15 bases between them. The CDR3 nucleotides read TGTGCCAGCAGTTTTTCCGGCCCGGGATTCACCGGGGAGCTGTTTTTT. Its protein product is CASSFSGPGFTGELFF.

In its sample, this clonotype was seen a few times. V gene TRBV20-1 combines with J gene TRBJ1-2; 7 bases are shared with TRBD1. This CDR3 comprises 14 residues. The germline V gene has CDR1 DFQATT and CDR2 SNEGSKA (reference sequence). Germline trimming cut 0 bases from V and 3 bases from J; bases unmatched to any gene: 4. CDR3 region: CSARDTGDYYGYTF. The CDR3 region has the DNA TGCAGTGCTAGAGATACAGGGGACTACTATGGCTACACCTTC.

This clonotype was observed many times. The V and J genes are TRBV15 and TRBJ2-1; D call uncertain. Between the trimmed V and J ends, which lost 4 bases and 6 bases, there was a span of 22 bases. CDR1 is LNHNV and CDR2 is YYDKDF in the germline V gene (reference sequence). CDR3 size: 17 residues. In nucleotides, the CDR3 is TGTGCCACCAGCACCGACCTGGGGTCGGTTGTGGCCAATGAGCAGTTCTTC. Residues: CATSTDLGSVVANEQFF. The full variable domain, in which reference TRBV15 and TRBJ2-1 provide the parts outside the CDR3, is DAMVIQNPRYQVTQFGKPVTLSCSQTLNHNVMYWYQQKSSQAPKLLFHYYDKDFNNEADTPDNFQSRRPNTSFCFLDIRSPGLGDTAMYLCATSTDLGSVVANEQFFGPGTRLTVL.

This clonotype was seen a handful of times. The gene calls are TRBV9 and TRBJ2-3; no clear D. This CDR3 is 13 amino acids long. Deletions cut 3 bases from V and 2 bases from J, with 7 bases between. Germline CDR1 is SGDLS and CDR2 is YYNGEE. The chain's CDR3 is CASSGWSTDTQYF. In DNA form, the CDR3 reads TGTGCCAGCAGCGGGTGGTCCACAGATACGCAGTATTTT. Looking up the rest from reference TRBV9 and TRBJ2-3 gives the full variable domain: DSGVTQTPKHLITATGQRVTLRCSPRSGDLSVYWYQQSLDQGLQFLIQYYNGEERAKGNILERFSAQQFPDLHSELNLSSLELGDSALYFCASSGWSTDTQYFGPGTRLTVL.

This clonotype was counted between two and nine times. The chain couples TRBV7-9 to TRBJ2-3; 9 bases are a match to TRBD1. V lost 5 bases to trimming and J lost 2 bases; unmatched junction nucleotides: 8. The CDR3 extends over 16 amino acids. The germline V gene has CDR1 SEHNR and CDR2 FQNEAQ (reference sequence). The CDR3 sequence is CASSTTGQGNTDTQYF. The CDR3 DNA reads as TGTGCCAGCAGCACAACGGGACAGGGAAACACAGATACGCAGTATTTT.

This clonotype showed up many times. The V call is TRBV14, the J call TRBJ2-7, with 11 bases aligning to TRBD2. V lost 4 bases, J lost 3 bases, and 8 bases stayed unmatched. The V gene's germline CDR1 is SGHDN and CDR2 FVKESK. The CDR3 length is 16 residues. The CDR3 region is CASSRPGLAGYYEQYF. As DNA, the CDR3 is TGTGCCAGCAGCCGACCTGGACTAGCGGGCTACTACGAGCAGTACTTC.

This clonotype has only a few counts. The rearrangement links TRBV9 to TRBJ2-7; D call uncertain. CDR1 and CDR2 (germline): SGDLS, YYNGEE. V dropped 0 bases and J dropped 2 bases, with 9 bases sitting between them. There are 14 residues in the CDR3. CDR3 protein: CASSVGALAYEQYF. The CDR3 DNA is TGTGCCAGCAGCGTAGGTGCGCTAGCCTACGAGCAGTACTTC.